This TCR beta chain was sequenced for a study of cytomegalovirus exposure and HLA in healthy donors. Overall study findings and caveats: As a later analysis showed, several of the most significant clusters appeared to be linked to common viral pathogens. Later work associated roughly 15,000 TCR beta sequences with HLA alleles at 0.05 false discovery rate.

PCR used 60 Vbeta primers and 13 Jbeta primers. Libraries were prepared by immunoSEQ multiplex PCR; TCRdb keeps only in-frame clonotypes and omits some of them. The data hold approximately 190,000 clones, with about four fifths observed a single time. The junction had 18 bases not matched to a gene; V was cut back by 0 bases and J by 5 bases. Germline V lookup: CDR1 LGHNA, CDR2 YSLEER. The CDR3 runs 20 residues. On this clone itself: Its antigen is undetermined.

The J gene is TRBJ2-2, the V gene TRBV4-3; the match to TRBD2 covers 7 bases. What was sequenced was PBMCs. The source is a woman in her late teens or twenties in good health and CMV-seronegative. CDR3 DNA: TGCGCCAGCAGCCAAGAACGAGATGATGAGGCGGGAGTGATAACCGGGGAGCTGTTTTTT. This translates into CASSQERDDEAGVITGELFF.